This TCR beta chain is from a study of response to subunit inactivated influenza vaccine. The CDR3 sequence is 13 residues long. In germline, CDR1 is SNHLY, CDR2 FYNNEI. V was shortened by 5 bases and J by 5 bases, with 12 bases between the two germline ends. MiXCR was run by TCRdb on the RT-PCR reads, yielding one entry per CDR3 protein. The repertoire consists of roughly 700,000 distinct CDR3 sequences, with around 14% occurring once and the leading ten covering roughly 10%. This clonotype was seen only a few times. The antigen is not known. Findings and limits, study-wide: It was the authors' suggestion that each seasonal influenza vaccination recruits few new T cells.

The TCR was taken from a man aged 50 to 59 who received an inactivated influenza vaccine. The sample in question was PBMCs from blood, obtained roughly 13 days after vaccination. The chain recombines TRBV2 with TRBJ2-5, with D possibly being TRBD1 (6 bases). The CDR3 sequence is CASSTQGWETQYF. CDR3 bases: TGTGCCAGCAGTACACAGGGATGGGAGACCCAGTACTTC.